This is a list of T cell receptor beta chains from one sample in a study of blood T cell repertoires in COVID-19. Produced via immunoSEQ multiplex PCR; TCRdb's table is partial and in-frame only. The data show about 320,000 clones, around 88% seen once. The sequencing sample was made of peripheral blood. The receptors derive from a woman aged 50 to 60 with acute or convalescent COVID-19. CDR3s include the opening cysteine and the closing phenylalanine or tryptophan. The order of the fields is D gene, clone size, V gene, J gene, CDR3 DNA, CDR3 protein. The D gene is left open where the match is weak. Not all rows give a size; the values are once, few, many and, for expanded clones, a class.

d_call: TRBD1
clone_size: few
v_call: TRBV19
j_call: TRBJ1-4
cdr3_nt: TGTGCCAGTAGCCCTTTGAGGGACAGGGTCGAAAAACTGTTTTTT
cdr3_aa: CASSPLRDRVEKLFF

d_call: TRBD1
clone_size: -
v_call: TRBV6-5
j_call: TRBJ1-6
cdr3_nt: TGTGCCAGCAGTAGACAGGGGATGAATTCACCCCTCCACTTT
cdr3_aa: CASSRQGMNSPLHF

d_call: TRBD2
clone_size: -
v_call: TRBV10-3
j_call: TRBJ2-7
cdr3_nt: TGTGCCATCGGCGGCCCTAGCGGGAGGCAGCTCTCCTACGAGCAGTACTTC
cdr3_aa: CAIGGPSGRQLSYEQYF

d_call: TRBD2
clone_size: -
v_call: TRBV6-6
j_call: TRBJ2-1
cdr3_nt: TGTGCCAGCAGCCCACTAGCGGGCACCTACAATGAGCAGTTCTTC
cdr3_aa: CASSPLAGTYNEQFF

d_call: -
clone_size: -
v_call: TRBV7-3
j_call: TRBJ2-3
cdr3_nt: TGTGCCAGCAGCCCCACAGGGCTGAGGGCAGATACGCAGTATTTT
cdr3_aa: CASSPTGLRADTQYF

d_call: -
clone_size: -
v_call: TRBV6-1
j_call: TRBJ1-1
cdr3_nt: TGTGCCAGCAGTGAATCAAGCGGGCTTGGAGCTTTCTTT
cdr3_aa: CASSESSGLGAFF

d_call: -
clone_size: -
v_call: TRBV28
j_call: TRBJ2-3
cdr3_nt: TGTGCCAGCAGACCCGGTGCGGGAACCTCTAGCACAGATACGCAGTATTTT
cdr3_aa: CASRPGAGTSSTDTQYF

d_call: TRBD2
clone_size: -
v_call: TRBV7-3
j_call: TRBJ2-2
cdr3_nt: TGTGCCAGCAGCTTAATGGGGGCGGGAGGGCTGAACACCGGGGAGCTGTTTTTT
cdr3_aa: CASSLMGAGGLNTGELFF

d_call: TRBD2
clone_size: -
v_call: TRBV5-1
j_call: TRBJ2-3
cdr3_nt: TGCGCCAGCAGCTTGCTTAGCGGGAGTGATACGCAGTATTTT
cdr3_aa: CASSLLSGSDTQYF

d_call: TRBD1
clone_size: -
v_call: TRBV4-2
j_call: TRBJ2-3
cdr3_nt: TGTGCCAGCAGCCAAATGGGGGGACAGGGATACGGCACAGATACGCAGTATTTT
cdr3_aa: CASSQMGGQGYGTDTQYF

d_call: TRBD2
clone_size: -
v_call: TRBV9
j_call: TRBJ2-7
cdr3_nt: TGTGCCAGCAGCGTAGAAGCGGGAGCCCTCTCCTACGAGCAGTACTTC
cdr3_aa: CASSVEAGALSYEQYF

d_call: TRBD1
clone_size: -
v_call: TRBV2
j_call: TRBJ2-1
cdr3_nt: TGTGCCAGCAGTTTAACAGGGGTGTGGTTCTTC
cdr3_aa: CASSLTGVWFF

d_call: -
clone_size: -
v_call: TRBV4-3
j_call: TRBJ1-3
cdr3_nt: TGCGCCAGCAGCCAAGGCCTCGGGAACTCTGGAAACACCATATATTTT
cdr3_aa: CASSQGLGNSGNTIYF

d_call: TRBD2
clone_size: -
v_call: TRBV5-4
j_call: TRBJ2-1
cdr3_nt: TGTGCCAGCAGCACCCGGACTAGCGGGAGCAATGAGCAGTTCTTC
cdr3_aa: CASSTRTSGSNEQFF